This T cell receptor beta chain was captured by sequencing in a study of T-cell reconstitution after alpha-beta-depleted transplantation in children. Points from the study as a whole: Expanded graft clones numbering several hundred reportedly gave rise to alpha-beta T cells about two months after transplant.

Unique molecular identifiers were used to barcode this TCRbeta library. TCRdb re-called the PCR reads through MiXCR, storing one row per CDR3 protein. There are about 490,000 distinct CDR3 sequences in the sample; 8% to 11% occur only once, and 2% lies in the top ten. This clonotype was seen repeatedly, ten times or more. Its cognate antigen is unknown. CDR3 length: 14 amino acids. Germline assignment: CDR1 MNHNS and CDR2 SASEGT. Trimming left V 7 bases short and J 6 bases short, with 18 bases between. The source material was PBMCs, sampled before TCRalphabeta/CD19-depleted stem cell transplant. The receptor comes from a child younger than 10 with inherited bone marrow failure, due to receive a stem cell transplant. V gene TRBV6-1 combines with J gene TRBJ1-2; the D is unclear. CDR3: CASNDLGGGNGYTF. DNA of the CDR3: TGTGCCAGCAACGACCTGGGAGGAGGGAATGGCTACACCTTC.